These T cell receptor beta chains were read from a single sample in a study of cytomegalovirus exposure and HLA in healthy donors. Libraries were prepared by immunoSEQ multiplex PCR; TCRdb keeps only in-frame clonotypes and omits some of them. Recorded for this sample: around 35,000 clones. Sequences were obtained from PBMCs. These TCRs come from a woman aged 40 to 50 in good health and CMV-seropositive. The CDR3 runs from the conserved cysteine through the conserved F or W. The order of the fields is D gene, V gene, J gene, CDR3 protein, CDR3 DNA. A D gene is named only where the DNA matches it firmly.

NA	TRBV29-1	TRBJ1-5	CSVGGSNQPQHF	TGCAGCGTGGGGGGTAGCAATCAGCCCCAGCATTTT
NA	TRBV28	TRBJ1-1	CASTRGQLNTEAFF	TGTGCCAGCACCCGGGGACAACTGAACACTGAAGCTTTCTTT
NA	TRBV11-1	TRBJ2-7	CASSRTGWEQYF	TGTGCCAGCAGCCGCACAGGCTGGGAGCAGTACTTC
NA	TRBV5-1	TRBJ2-7	CASSPHSVGGSYEQYF	TGCGCCAGCAGCCCCCACTCAGTCGGGGGCTCCTACGAGCAGTACTTC
NA	TRBV27	TRBJ1-1	CASSLSDGIEAFF	TGTGCCAGCAGTTTATCGGACGGGATTGAAGCTTTCTTT
TRBD1	TRBV10-3	TRBJ1-2	CAISDQQGGNYGYTF	TGTGCCATCAGTGATCAACAGGGGGGGAACTATGGCTACACCTTC
NA	TRBV18	TRBJ1-5	CASSAGGASNQPQHF	TGTGCCAGCTCAGCGGGGGGCGCGAGCAATCAGCCCCAGCATTTT
TRBD1	TRBV2	TRBJ1-5	CATKGTGGNQPQHF	TGTGCCACCAAGGGGACAGGGGGCAATCAGCCCCAGCATTTT
TRBD1	TRBV7-8	TRBJ1-1	CASSSLGRRAGQGSGNTEAFF	TGTGCCAGCAGCTCACTCGGTCGACGGGCGGGACAGGGTAGCGGGAACACTGAAGCTTTCTTT
NA	TRBV19	TRBJ1-1	CASSSGLNTEAFF	TGTGCCAGTAGTTCGGGTTTGAACACTGAAGCTTTCTTT
TRBD1	TRBV7-8	TRBJ2-2	CASSFPAGGRLFF	TGTGCCAGCAGCTTTCCTGCAGGGGGAAGGCTGTTTTTT
NA	TRBV9	TRBJ2-3	CASSSHGGGSVTDTQYF	TGTGCCAGCAGCTCCCATGGGGGCGGGAGTGTCACAGATACGCAGTATTTT
NA	TRBV5-1	TRBJ2-2	CASSLGHRGTGELFF	TGCGCCAGCAGCTTGGGACATCGGGGGACCGGGGAGCTGTTTTTT
TRBD2	TRBV5-1	TRBJ2-5	CASSLEAGGPGTQYF	TGCGCCAGCAGCTTGGAAGCGGGGGGGCCTGGGACCCAGTACTTC
NA	TRBV5-1	TRBJ1-2	CASSLELAGRGGYTF	TGCGCCAGCAGCTTGGAATTGGCGGGGAGGGGTGGCTACACCTTC
TRBD1	TRBV28	TRBJ1-3	CASSSGQVSGNTIYF	TGTGCCAGCAGCTCGGGACAGGTCTCTGGAAACACCATATATTTT
TRBD1	TRBV5-1	TRBJ1-1	CASSVYGTGEVKAFF	TGCGCCAGCAGCGTTTACGGGACAGGGGAGGTTAAAGCTTTCTTT
NA	TRBV28	TRBJ2-5	CASTVGGQETQYF	TGTGCCAGCACGGTAGGGGGCCAAGAGACCCAGTACTTC
TRBD1	TRBV19	TRBJ1-5	CASRGTGDNQPQHF	TGTGCCAGTAGGGGGACAGGGGACAATCAGCCCCAGCATTTT
NA	TRBV6-1	TRBJ1-3	CASSESGGSGNTIYF	TGTGCCAGCAGTGAATCGGGGGGCTCCGGAAACACCATATATTTT
TRBD1	TRBV5-1	TRBJ2-7	CASSSSTGIEAAEQYF	TGCGCCAGCAGCTCTTCGACAGGGATTGAGGCTGCCGAGCAGTACTTC
NA	TRBV28	TRBJ2-7	CASSLFRGEQYF	TGTGCCAGCAGTTTATTCCGGGGCGAGCAGTACTTC
TRBD1	TRBV28	TRBJ1-4	CASSDRGQTNEKLFF	TGTGCCAGCAGCGACAGGGGGCAAACTAATGAAAAACTGTTTTTT